The 15 T cell receptor beta chains given below trace back to one sample, sequenced in a study of OX40 agonist ivuxolimab in advanced cancers. Repertoires were generated with immunoSEQ multiplex PCR, while TCRdb's copy carries only in-frame clones and drops some. The sample lists tens of thousands of clones; approximately 83% were seen once. Sequenced here: CD4+ or CD8+ T cells sorted from blood, sampled in a trial of the OX40 agonist ivuxolimab. The source of these receptors is an adult with an advanced solid tumor such as melanoma, head and neck, liver or kidney cancer.

The chain employs TRBV5-1 and TRBJ2-4; D possibly corresponds to TRBD1 (5 bases). CDR1 is SGHRS, CDR2 YFSETQ, per germline. V lost 1 base, J lost 0 bases, and 11 bases lay in between. The CDR3 totals 16 residues. The CDR3 loop is CASSLLGALAKNIQYF. The CDR3 coding sequence is TGCGCCAGCAGCTTGCTTGGGGCTCTAGCCAAAAACATTCAGTACTTC.

The V gene is TRBV5-6, the J gene TRBJ1-6; D gene uncertain. V dropped 3 bases and J dropped 6 bases, with 4 bases sitting between them. Per germline, CDR1 SGHDT and CDR2 YYEEEE. The CDR3 totals 12 residues. The CDR3 sequence is CASSSINSPLHF. The DNA for the CDR3 is TGTGCCAGCAGCTCCATTAATTCACCCCTCCACTTT.

The rearrangement joins TRBV5-6 to TRBJ1-1, with D hard to call. V gave up 3 bases and J gave up 1 base, with 4 bases separating them. The CDR3 is 12 residues long. Looked up from germline, CDR1 is SGHDT and CDR2 is YYEEEE. CDR3 nucleotides: TGTGCCAGCAGCTACTGGAACACTGAAGCTTTCTTT. It translates to CASSYWNTEAFF.

The chain links TRBV11-3 to TRBJ2-7, with D unclear. V was clipped by 6 bases and J by 2 bases, with 14 bases between them. Germline CDR1 is SGHNT and CDR2 is YENEEA. The CDR3 length is 14 residues. CDR3 nucleotide sequence: TGTGCCAGCAGTCTTCCCCGTGCCCCCTACGAGCAGTACTTC. Amino acids: CASSLPRAPYEQYF. The entire variable domain, with the rest obtained from reference TRBV11-3 and TRBJ2-7, is as follows: EAGVVQSPRYKIIEKKQPVAFWCNPISGHNTLYWYLQNLGQGPELLIRYENEEAVDDSQLPKDRFSAERLKGVDSTLKIQPAELGDSAVYLCASSLPRAPYEQYFGPGTRLTVT.

This clone was found once. The chain combines TRBV28 with TRBJ2-7; D is possibly TRBD1 or TRBD2 (5 bases each). Germline V gene sequence: CDR1 MDHEN, CDR2 SYDVKM. This CDR3 comprises 14 residues. V lost 7 bases to trimming and J lost 2 bases, with 15 bases between them. CDR3 region: CASTPRGETYEQYF. Here the CDR3 DNA reads TGTGCCAGCACCCCCCGAGGGGAAACCTACGAGCAGTACTTC.

The rearrangement uses TRBV10-1 and TRBJ2-7; 13 bases match TRBD2. There are 17 residues in the CDR3. Germline-derived CDR1 and CDR2 are WNHNN and SYGVQD (reference sequence). V gave up 5 bases and J gave up 0 bases; unmatched junction bases: 7. The CDR3 region is CASSQGTSGDFSYEQYF. CDR3 nucleotide sequence: TGCGCCAGCAGTCAGGGGACTAGCGGGGACTTCTCCTACGAGCAGTACTTC.

The V call is TRBV19, the J call TRBJ2-7; a possible D gene is TRBD1 (6 bases). The germline V gene encodes CDR1 LNHDA and CDR2 SQIVND (reference sequence). Trimming stripped 3 bases from V and 0 bases from J, with 12 bases between. The CDR3 sequence is 15 residues long. The chain's CDR3 is CASSIARGSSYEQYF. As DNA, the CDR3 is TGTGCCAGTAGTATCGCCAGGGGAAGCTCCTACGAGCAGTACTTC.

The chain's CDR3 is CASSMEVSAYEQYF. The CDR3, as DNA: TGTGCCAGTAGTATGGAGGTTTCCGCCTACGAGCAGTACTTC. The chain links TRBV19 to TRBJ2-7; the D gene is possibly TRBD2 (5 bases). There are 14 residues in the CDR3. The germline gives CDR1 LNHDA, CDR2 SQIVND (reference sequence). Trimming removed 3 bases at V and 2 bases at J, with 11 bases between.

The rearrangement uses TRBV10-3 and TRBJ1-2; D is unresolved. The CDR3 has 11 amino acids. Between the trimmed V and J ends, which lost 10 bases and 8 bases, there was a span of 14 bases. Germline V lookup: CDR1 ENHRY, CDR2 SYGVKD. Written as DNA, the CDR3 is TGTGCCACTTGGGAGGGAGGAGGCTACACCTTC. Translating it yields CATWEGGGYTF.

The rearrangement links TRBV21-1 to TRBJ2-3; the table's TRBD1 call for D was not verified on the DNA. TRBV21-1 is an annotated pseudogene. This CDR3 spans 18 amino acids. The CDR3 region has the DNA TGTGCCAGCAGCAAAGTGGGGCCCCGGACCCCTGATGGAGATACGCAGTATTTT. Amino acids: CASSKVGPRTPDGDTQYF.

A few counts support this clone. The V gene is TRBV4-1, the J gene TRBJ1-2; possible D gene TRBD1, 6 bases. The CDR3 has 15 amino acids. Trimming pared 4 bases from V and 2 bases from J, leaving 14 bases between. CDR1 MGHRA and CDR2 YSYEKL come from the germline V gene. The CDR3 nucleotides read TGCGCCAGCAGCCTCAGGCAAACAGGGAACTATGGCTACACCTTC. Amino acid sequence: CASSLRQTGNYGYTF.

The chain carries TRBV5-6 and TRBJ2-7; no firm D call. Germline V gives CDR1 SGHDT, CDR2 YYEEEE. V lost 3 bases to trimming and J lost 0 bases, with 10 bases between them. The CDR3 runs 14 residues. The CDR3 coding sequence is TGTGCCAGCAGCTCCACATTCGCCTCCTACGAGCAGTACTTC. Amino acids: CASSSTFASYEQYF.

This clone was observed a handful of times. CDR3 amino acids: CASSLWGPGNSYNSPLHF. The DNA for the CDR3 is TGTGCCAGCAGTTTATGGGGGCCGGGAAACTCCTATAATTCACCCCTCCACTTT. The V gene is TRBV27, the J gene TRBJ1-6; possibly TRBD1 for D (6 bases). With 1 base removed from V and 0 bases from J, the gap between germline ends came to 13 bases. The CDR3 extends over 18 amino acids. Germline-derived CDR1 and CDR2 are MNHEY and SMNVEV (reference sequence).

The chain carries TRBV5-1 and TRBJ2-3, with 8 bases identical to TRBD2. The CDR3 runs 15 residues. CDR1 and CDR2 (germline): SGHRS, YFSETQ. The ends lost 3 bases at V and 3 bases at J; junction bases unmatched: 6. This CDR3 reads CASSYSAGETDTQYF. The CDR3 bases are TGCGCCAGCAGCTACTCAGCGGGGGAGACAGATACGCAGTATTTT.

The chain has TRBV7-9 and TRBJ2-1; TRBD2 might be the D (7 bases). This CDR3 spans 13 amino acids. Trimming shortened V by 5 bases and J by 8 bases, and 13 bases separated the two germline ends. The germline V gene has CDR1 SEHNR and CDR2 FQNEAQ (reference sequence). CDR3 sequence: CASSRGGLDEQFF. CDR3 in DNA: TGTGCCAGCAGCAGGGGGGGTTTGGATGAGCAGTTCTTC.